This TCR beta chain was documented in a study of CD8 T cells in Susac syndrome. Concerning this clonotype: Its antigen is undetermined.

TEMRA cells were FACS-enriched, while CD8+ and CD4+ T cells were negatively isolated. The study's findings and limits: The relatively small number of individuals in the TCR sequencing and HLA analysis was acknowledged by the study.

CDR3 length: 14 amino acids. Looked up from germline, CDR1 is LNHDA and CDR2 is SQIVND (reference sequence). V was shortened by 3 bases and J by 0 bases, with 9 bases between the two germline ends. RNA amounts of about 0.5 to 1 ug underwent reverse transcription with random hexamers. Amplification of TCR beta CDR3 was carried out by immunoSEQ multiplex PCR, which covered 54 Vbeta and 13 Jbeta segments. TCRdb passed the immunoSEQ multiplex PCR reads through MiXCR, listing each CDR3 protein once. The sample comprises fewer than 350,000 distinct CDR3 sequences, roughly 85% of which are singletons, and around 0.2% rests with the top ten.

The sequencing input was CD8+ T cells from PBMCs. This TCR came from a human donor with multiple sclerosis. This rearrangement joins TRBV19 to TRBJ2-7; D ambiguous. The CDR3 DNA sequence: TGTGCCAGTAGTATGGTGCAGTTCTCCTACGAGCAGTACTTC. Amino acid sequence: CASSMVQFSYEQYF.